The 31 T cell receptor beta chains reported below all come from one sample, sequenced in a study of T cell responses to AZD1222 COVID-19 vaccine. The assay was immunoSEQ multiplex PCR, and TCRdb's table has in-frame clones only and misses some. Altogether some 100,000 clones are present, about 89% being singletons, with the ten largest covering roughly 10%. The sample was peripheral blood, taken 28 days after the second AZD1222 dose. Receptors originate from an adult who received the AZD1222 COVID-19 vaccine.

The chain joins TRBV7-9 to TRBJ1-6; D remains unclear. Deletions cut 5 bases from V and 3 bases from J, with 11 bases between. Germline lookup yields CDR1 SEHNR and CDR2 FQNEAQ (reference sequence). CDR3 size: 15 residues. CDR3 residues: CASSPDVNYNSPLHF. The CDR3 DNA follows: TGTGCCAGCAGCCCAGACGTCAACTATAATTCACCCCTCCACTTT.

The count of this clone is one. The rearrangement links TRBV19 to TRBJ2-7; D assignment may be TRBD1 or TRBD2 (5 bases each). Germline values: CDR1 LNHDA, CDR2 SQIVND (reference sequence). The germline V and J ends were trimmed by 5 bases and 3 bases, with 17 bases remaining between them. The CDR3 spans 15 residues. The CDR3 bases are TGTGCCAGTAGTGACTCCGGGACGGCCGGCTACGAGCAGTACTTC. This encodes CASSDSGTAGYEQYF.

V usage is TRBV11-2 and J usage is TRBJ1-3; unclear D gene. V was cut by 2 bases and J by 0 bases, with 11 bases left in between. This CDR3 contains 16 residues. CDR1 is SGHAT, CDR2 FQNNGV, per germline. The CDR3 DNA reads as TGTGCCAGCAGCTTAACCGACCGAAGCTCTGGAAACACCATATATTTT. Protein: CASSLTDRSSGNTIYF.

The gene calls are TRBV2 and TRBJ2-6; 8 bases match TRBD1. This CDR3 has 17 residues. CDR1 SNHLY and CDR2 FYNNEI come from the germline V gene. The V gene end was trimmed by 5 bases and the J gene end by 1 base; junction bases not matched to a gene: 7. This CDR3 reads CASSTGGPGSGANVLTF. The CDR3 DNA is TGTGCCAGCAGTACAGGGGGTCCCGGATCTGGGGCCAACGTCCTGACTTTC.

The rearrangement links TRBV4-3 to TRBJ2-7, with TRBD1 matching over 9 bases. Germline V gives CDR1 LGHNA, CDR2 YSLEER. With V trimmed by 1 base and J by 4 bases, 11 bases remained unmatched. This CDR3 region has 17 residues. The CDR3 DNA sequence: TGCGCCAGCAGCCAAGCCCTCGGGACAGGGATGGGGTACGAGCAGTACTTC. Amino acid sequence: CASSQALGTGMGYEQYF.

The chain is built from TRBV5-1 and TRBJ1-2; D gene unclear. Germline assignment: CDR1 SGHRS and CDR2 YFSETQ. The CDR3 sequence is 15 residues long. Trimming pared 0 bases from V and 0 bases from J, leaving 9 bases between. The CDR3 is CASSLEPGTNYGYTF. DNA for the CDR3: TGCGCCAGCAGCTTGGAACCGGGTACTAACTATGGCTACACCTTC.

The chain employs TRBV11-2 and TRBJ2-1; D call uncertain. The CDR3 length is 11 residues. CDR1 and CDR2 from the germline V gene are SGHAT and FQNNGV. V lost 5 bases and J lost 2, with 1 base in between. CDR3 in DNA: TGTGCCAGCAGCACCTACAATGAGCAGTTCTTC. Protein sequence: CASSTYNEQFF.

J is TRBJ1-2 and V is TRBV3-1 (or the pseudogene TRBV3-2); D possibly corresponds to TRBD1 (5 bases). V was trimmed by 4 bases and J by 4 bases, leaving 19 bases between them. Germline CDR1 reads LGHDT; CDR2 reads YNNKEL (reference sequence). The CDR3 loop spans 16 amino acids. The CDR3 protein is CASSPLLTGLLYGYTF. CDR3 in DNA: TGTGCCAGCAGCCCGCTACTTACAGGACTACTCTATGGCTACACCTTC.

The rearrangement joins TRBV5-1 to TRBJ2-2, with a weak D call TRBD2 (5 bases). The germline gives CDR1 SGHRS, CDR2 YFSETQ. V lost 0 bases and J 3 bases, leaving 9 bases between the germline ends. There are 15 residues in the CDR3. The CDR3 DNA sequence: TGCGCCAGCAGCTTGGAGACGGGGTACACCGGGGAGCTGTTTTTT. It codes for CASSLETGYTGELFF. The variable domain in full, with the rest retrieved from reference TRBV5-1 and TRBJ2-2, is KAGVTQTPRYLIKTRGQQVTLSCSPISGHRSVSWYQQTPGQGLQFLFEYFSETQRNKGNFPGRFSGRQFSNSRSEMNVSTLELGDSALYLCASSLETGYTGELFFGEGSRLTVL.

This chain joins TRBV19 and TRBJ1-6, with 9 positions matching TRBD1. The CDR3 covers 15 residues. The V gene's germline CDR1 is LNHDA and CDR2 SQIVND (reference sequence). Unmatched junction bases numbered 6, after V lost 5 bases and J lost 7 bases. The DNA of the CDR3 is TGTGCCAGTAGTCTCTCCGACAGGGGGAATTCACCCCTCCACTTT. Its translation is CASSLSDRGNSPLHF.

The genes are TRBV28 and TRBJ1-5; D ambiguous. The CDR3 runs to 15 residues. V was pared by 6 bases and J by 4 bases, with 16 bases between. Germline CDR1 and CDR2: MDHEN and SYDVKM. Here the CDR3 DNA reads TGTGCCAGCAGCCGGAGGCGGATAAATAATCAGCCCCAGCATTTT. Amino acid sequence: CASSRRRINNQPQHF.

This chain joins TRBV4-1 and TRBJ1-2; 8 bases map to TRBD1. With 1 base clipped from V and 8 bases from J, the junction kept 6 bases outside the gene matches. Germline assignment: CDR1 MGHRA and CDR2 YSYEKL. CDR3 length: 14 amino acids. The CDR3 loop reads CASSQATGERGYTF. The CDR3 nucleotides are TGCGCCAGCAGCCAAGCGACAGGGGAAAGGGGCTACACCTTC.

This clone was observed a few times. The CDR3: CASSEDGRVRQPQHF. CDR3 nucleotide sequence: TGTGCCAGCAGTGAAGACGGCAGGGTCCGTCAGCCCCAGCATTTT. The rearrangement uses TRBV2 and TRBJ1-5; D may be TRBD1 (5 bases). Trimming took 1 base from V and 6 from J, leaving 13 bases between them. Germline-derived CDR1 and CDR2 are SNHLY and FYNNEI. There are 15 residues in the CDR3.

The rearrangement uses TRBV5-6 and TRBJ1-1, with 7 bases that match TRBD1. In germline, CDR1 is SGHDT, CDR2 YYEEEE. The CDR3 covers 14 residues. The trim removed 3 bases at V and 5 bases at J, leaving 7 bases unmatched. CDR3 sequence: CASSWYRGRTEAFF. DNA of the CDR3: TGTGCCAGCAGCTGGTACAGGGGTAGGACTGAAGCTTTCTTT.

The chain uses TRBV28 and TRBJ1-2, with 7 positions matching TRBD1. CDR1 is MDHEN, CDR2 SYDVKM, per germline. J gave up 8 bases and V 6 bases, and 12 bases lay outside the gene matches. The CDR3 has 14 amino acids. This chain's CDR3 is CASSPHETGRGYTF. CDR3 nucleotide sequence: TGTGCCAGCAGCCCACACGAGACAGGGCGGGGCTACACCTTC.

The chain combines TRBV19 with TRBJ2-7; 8 bases line up with TRBD1. From germline, CDR1 is LNHDA and CDR2 SQIVND (reference sequence). The CDR3 runs 16 residues. V was pared by 5 bases and J by 1 base, with 10 bases of the junction left unmatched. Here the CDR3 reads CASSVRDRKLSYEQYF. The CDR3 DNA is TGTGCCAGTAGTGTCCGGGACAGGAAACTTTCCTACGAGCAGTACTTC.

A single count supports this clone. V is TRBV7-2 and J is TRBJ2-4; tentatively, D is TRBD1 or TRBD2 (5 bases each). The germline CDR1 and CDR2 sequences are SGHTA and FQGNSA. V was trimmed by 1 base and J by 0 bases, leaving 10 bases between them. The CDR3 is 16 amino acids. In nucleotides, the CDR3 is TGTGCCAGCAGCTTAGTGTGGGACCTAGCCAAAAACATTCAGTACTTC. It yields the protein CASSLVWDLAKNIQYF.

The rearrangement uses TRBV19 and TRBJ1-2, with TRBD1 as a possible D gene (5 bases). The CDR3 runs to 14 residues. V was shortened by 3 bases and J by 4 bases, with 12 bases between the two germline ends. Germline V gene data show CDR1 as LNHDA and CDR2 as SQIVND (reference sequence). CDR3 DNA sequence: TGTGCCAGTAGTATCGGACGAGGGACCTATGGCTACACCTTC. Residues: CASSIGRGTYGYTF.

V gene TRBV28 combines with J gene TRBJ1-2; TRBD1 might be the D (5 bases). Germline V CDR1 and CDR2: MDHEN, SYDVKM. V dropped 7 bases and J dropped 5 bases, with 17 bases sitting between them. The length of the CDR3 is 14 residues. CDR3 nucleotide sequence: TGTGCCAGCACAGGCGGGGGGAACTATTATGGCTACACCTTC. This codes for CASTGGGNYYGYTF.

This clone was detected once. The rearrangement uses TRBV7-9 and TRBJ2-1; possibly TRBD2 for D (5 bases). The V end lost 3 bases, the J end lost 7 bases, and 13 bases lay between the germline ends. The CDR3 spans 14 residues. In germline, CDR1 is SEHNR, CDR2 FQNEAQ (reference sequence). In DNA, the CDR3 is TGTGCCAGCAGCTTGCAAGGGAGACCTAATGAGCAGTTCTTC. Translated, it gives CASSLQGRPNEQFF. Full variable domain (remainder filled in from reference TRBV7-9 and TRBJ2-1): DTGVSQNPRHKITKRGQNVTFRCDPISEHNRLYWYRQTLGQGPEFLTYFQNEAQLEKSRLLSDRFSAERPKGSFSTLEIQRTEQGDSAMYLCASSLQGRPNEQFFGPGTRLTVL.

The V call is TRBV27, the J call TRBJ2-7, with a tentative D call TRBD1 (6 bases). The CDR3 contains 13 residues. The V gene's germline CDR1 is MNHEY and CDR2 SMNVEV (reference sequence). Trimming pared 8 bases from V and 6 bases from J, leaving 17 bases between. The CDR3 region is CASGTPPSLEQYF. For the CDR3, the DNA is TGTGCCAGCGGGACACCACCATCCCTCGAGCAGTACTTC.

This clone turned up a few times. This chain joins TRBV10-3 and TRBJ2-7; D unresolved. V was shortened by 5 bases and J by 4 bases, with 6 bases between the two germline ends. There are 11 residues in the CDR3. Germline values: CDR1 ENHRY, CDR2 SYGVKD. The CDR3 DNA sequence: TGTGCCATCAGTTCAGGATACGAGCAGTACTTC. Residues: CAISSGYEQYF.

The chain combines TRBV9 with TRBJ1-2; 7 bases agree with TRBD1. The junction had 14 bases not matched to a gene; V was cut back by 4 bases and J by 2 bases. Germline CDR1 reads SGDLS; CDR2 reads YYNGEE. This CDR3 comprises 17 residues. The CDR3 sequence: CASSPQTGSYANYGYTF. For the CDR3, the DNA is TGTGCCAGCAGCCCCCAGACAGGGAGCTATGCAAACTATGGCTACACCTTC.

CDR3 nucleotides: TGTGCCAGCAGCTTAACGGGCACTACCCAAGAGACCCAGTACTTC. Protein product: CASSLTGTTQETQYF. The chain employs TRBV7-3 and TRBJ2-5; D is uncertain. The CDR3 spans 15 residues. Trimming left V 0 bases short and J 1 base short, with 9 bases between. Germline V lookup: CDR1 SGHTA, CDR2 FQGTGA.

The chain couples TRBV5-4 to TRBJ2-1; 12 bases are a match to TRBD2. Unmatched junction bases numbered 8, after V lost 5 bases and J lost 5 bases. The CDR3 spans 16 residues. Germline V gene lookup returns CDR1 SGHNT and CDR2 YYREEE (reference sequence). For the CDR3, the DNA is TGTGCCAGCAGTCAAGGCCTAGCGGGGGGGAACAATGAGCAGTTCTTC. The encoded protein is CASSQGLAGGNNEQFF.

V is TRBV30 and J is TRBJ2-7; no reliable D call. The CDR3 spans 11 residues. Germline loops: CDR1 GTSNPN, CDR2 SVGIG (reference sequence). Trimming cost V 2 bases and J 6 bases, with 8 bases left between them. The CDR3 DNA reads as TGTGCCTGGAGTAGGGCAGGCGAGCAGTACTTC. Translation: CAWSRAGEQYF. The entire variable domain, with the rest obtained from reference TRBV30 and TRBJ2-7, is as follows: SQTIHQWPATLVQPVGSPLSLECTVEGTSNPNLYWYRQAAGRGLQLLFYSVGIGQISSEVPQNLSASRPQDRQFILSSKKLLLSDSGFYLCAWSRAGEQYFGPGTRLTVT.

The chain couples TRBV5-1 to TRBJ2-1, with 13 bases identical to TRBD2. The J segment lost 3 bases and the V segment lost 4 bases, leaving 4 bases of the junction unmatched. The CDR3 is 16 amino acids. Germline-derived CDR1 and CDR2 are SGHRS and YFSETQ. This CDR3 is CASSPWTSGGYNEQFF. CDR3 DNA: TGCGCCAGCAGCCCCTGGACTAGCGGGGGCTACAATGAGCAGTTCTTC.

The rearrangement links TRBV5-1 to TRBJ1-1; D unclear. Looked up from germline, CDR1 is SGHRS and CDR2 is YFSETQ. V was clipped by 4 bases and J by 5 bases, with 12 bases between them. The CDR3 is 13 residues long. The CDR3 nucleotides read TGCGCCAGCAGCCGCGACACGGATACTGAAGCTTTCTTT. Its translation is CASSRDTDTEAFF.

The rearrangement uses TRBV27 and TRBJ2-5; weak D call: TRBD1 (5 bases). CDR1 and CDR2 (germline): MNHEY, SMNVEV (reference sequence). The CDR3 totals 13 residues. The V and J ends lost 6 bases and 1 base respectively, with 9 bases between them. The DNA of the CDR3 is TGTGCCAGCAGATACGACAGCCAAGAGACCCAGTACTTC. It yields the protein CASRYDSQETQYF.

J is TRBJ1-2 and V is TRBV5-4; 9 nucleotides align to TRBD1. Trimming took 1 base from V and 9 from J; bases not matched to a gene: 7. Germline lookup yields CDR1 SGHNT and CDR2 YYREEE (reference sequence). The CDR3 totals 14 residues. CDR3 residues: CASSLNTGGESYTF. DNA of the CDR3: TGTGCCAGCAGCTTGAACACAGGGGGCGAGAGCTACACCTTC.

The CDR3 sequence: CATQTGGTPHFAGELFF. DNA for the CDR3: TGTGCCACCCAGACTGGGGGTACCCCCCATTTTGCCGGGGAGCTGTTTTTT. The chain combines TRBV2 with TRBJ2-2, with D perhaps matching TRBD1 or TRBD2 (5 bases each). Trimming shortened V by 10 bases and J by 6 bases, and 27 bases separated the two germline ends. The germline CDR1 and CDR2 sequences are SNHLY and FYNNEI. The CDR3 extends over 17 amino acids.